Below, 11 T cell receptor beta chains from the same sample are listed, as sequenced in a study of identical twins. TCRdb re-analysed the 5' RACE reads in MiXCR, keeping a single row per CDR3 protein. The sample includes about 720,000 distinct CDR3 sequences, around a sixth of them seen just once. Separately, the same data were catalogued under a study of T cells expressing NK-cell markers.

Sequenced: PBMCs. Receptors were obtained from a woman in her late teens or twenties in good health.

The V call is TRBV6-6, the J call TRBJ1-2, with D perhaps TRBD1 (6 bases). The germline CDR1 and CDR2 sequences are MNHNY and SVGAGI (reference sequence). The CDR3 sequence is 12 residues long. Trimming removed 7 bases at V and 5 bases at J, with 11 bases between. DNA of the CDR3: TGTGCCAGCAATAACAGGGAATATGGCTACACCTTC. It encodes CASNNREYGYTF.

In the case of this clonotype: The germline gene is not matched at one end of the junction; a read error may be the cause. This rearrangement joins TRBV7-3 to TRBJ2-3, with a tentative D call TRBD2 (6 bases). Germline-derived CDR1 and CDR2 are SGHTA and FQGTGA. CDR3 length: 13 amino acids. The CDR3 sequence: CTSSLRGADTQYF. The CDR3 nucleotides read TGTACCAGCAGCTTGCGGGGCGCAGATACGCAGTATTTT.

The chain employs TRBV18 and TRBJ1-3, with D uncertain. Germline loops: CDR1 KGHSH, CDR2 LQKENI. V was clipped by 6 bases and J by 0 bases, with 9 bases between them. This CDR3 region has 14 residues. The CDR3 coding sequence is TGTGCCAGCTCTGACACGAGCTCTGGAAACACCATATATTTT. Translation: CASSDTSSGNTIYF.

There are a few counts of this clonotype. The gene calls are TRBV18 and TRBJ1-3; the D gene is possibly TRBD1 (5 bases). Germline V gene sequence: CDR1 KGHSH, CDR2 LQKENI. The length of the CDR3 is 14 residues. Trimming took off 6 bases at V and 8 bases at J, with 17 bases between the two ends. The CDR3 reads CASSRPSGADTIYF. CDR3 sequence (DNA): TGTGCCAGCTCTCGACCCTCTGGGGCGGACACCATATATTTT.

This clonotype was seen a few times. The rearrangement links TRBV20-1 to TRBJ2-6, with D possibly matching TRBD2 (5 bases). Germline V lookup: CDR1 DFQATT, CDR2 SNEGSKA (reference sequence). This CDR3 has 16 residues. With 4 bases removed from V and 1 base from J, the gap between germline ends came to 14 bases. The CDR3 here is CSATTPERSGANVLTF. For the CDR3, the DNA is TGCAGTGCTACGACCCCCGAGCGGTCTGGGGCCAACGTCCTGACTTTC.

This clonotype was seen more than once but under ten times. The gene calls are TRBV4-2 and TRBJ2-5; D is unclear. V was trimmed by 4 bases and J by 7 bases, leaving 22 bases between them. The germline V gene has CDR1 LGHNA and CDR2 YNFKEQ. The CDR3 totals 16 residues. As DNA, the CDR3 is TGTGCCAGCAGCCCCCTCCCAAGTCTAGTCTTGGGGACCCAGTACTTC. Translated: CASSPLPSLVLGTQYF.

This sequence joins TRBV7-2 and TRBJ2-3; 7 bases are a match to TRBD2. The germline gives CDR1 SGHTA, CDR2 FQGNSA. The V gene end was trimmed by 7 bases and the J gene end by 3 bases; junction bases not matched to a gene: 13. The CDR3 spans 16 residues. The CDR3 DNA sequence: TGTGCCAGCAAGACCGGAAGCGGGAAGAGAACAGATACGCAGTATTTT. Residues: CASKTGSGKRTDTQYF.

V and J are TRBV20-1 and TRBJ1-2; D is perhaps TRBD1 (5 bases). The length of the CDR3 is 13 residues. Per germline, CDR1 DFQATT and CDR2 SNEGSKA (reference sequence). The V end lost 3 bases, the J end lost 7 bases, and 15 bases lay between the germline ends. CDR3 region: CSARAGTFGGYTF. For the CDR3, the DNA is TGCAGTGCTAGGGCCGGGACTTTCGGTGGCTACACCTTC.

The chain is built from TRBV6-1 and TRBJ2-7; D not certain. CDR1 is MNHNS, CDR2 SASEGT, per germline. The CDR3 runs to 13 residues. V was cut by 6 bases and J by 2 bases, with 11 bases left in between. CDR3 nucleotides: TGTGCCAGCAGGAGGACCTCTGCCTACGAGCAGTACTTC. This encodes CASRRTSAYEQYF.

The table lists this clonotype with a few counts. The chain employs TRBV10-3 and TRBJ2-1; D is possibly TRBD1 (6 bases). Trimming took 3 bases from V and 4 from J, leaving 13 bases between them. CDR3 length: 15 amino acids. Per germline, CDR1 ENHRY and CDR2 SYGVKD. In nucleotides, the CDR3 is TGTGCCATCAGTGAAGAAACAGGGATATACAATGAGCAGTTCTTC. The encoded protein is CAISEETGIYNEQFF.

A few counts support this clonotype. The chain carries TRBV7-9 and TRBJ2-4, with D possibly TRBD2 on 5 matching bases. Trimming shortened V by 5 bases and J by 1 base, and 15 bases separated the two germline ends. CDR1 is SEHNR, CDR2 FQNEAQ, per germline (reference sequence). The CDR3 contains 16 residues. CDR3 residues: CASSLPPGSAKNIQYF. In DNA form, the CDR3 reads TGTGCCAGCAGCCTACCCCCGGGGTCCGCCAAAAACATTCAGTACTTC.